Shown below are 16 T cell receptor beta chains from a single sample sequenced in a study of PD-1 blockade in classical Hodgkin lymphoma. Measured with immunoSEQ multiplex PCR; TCRdb has only the in-frame clones, and not every one. This sample has more than 25,000 clones; over 75% occur once, and the top ten carry roughly 2.2%. Every patient experienced relapse after autologous stem cell transplantation, and brentuximab vedotin exposure varied. Negative magnetic selection isolated CD4+ T cells from thawed PBMCs. The material sequenced was CD4+ T cells from blood, taken at baseline. All receptors come from a human donor with classical Hodgkin lymphoma.

V usage is TRBV11-2 and J usage is TRBJ2-5, with a tentative D call TRBD2 (6 bases). Looked up from germline, CDR1 is SGHAT and CDR2 is FQNNGV. The CDR3 totals 15 residues. V was trimmed by 0 bases and J by 7 bases, leaving 15 bases between them. Here the CDR3 DNA reads TGTGCCAGCAGCTTAGATCCCGCGGGAAAGGGGACCCAGTACTTC. This sequence encodes CASSLDPAGKGTQYF.

The chain combines TRBV10-1 with TRBJ2-4; D may match TRBD1 or TRBD2 (5 bases each). V lost 0 bases to trimming and J lost 6 bases, with 15 bases between them. CDR3 length equals 16 residues. Per germline, CDR1 WNHNN and CDR2 SYGVQD (reference sequence). CDR3 in amino acids: CASSESRQGPLNIQYF. CDR3 DNA: TGCGCCAGCAGTGAGTCGCGGCAGGGACCTTTAAACATTCAGTACTTC.

The chain uses TRBV5-7 and TRBJ1-4, with 10 bases that match TRBD1. TRBV5-7 is placed among ORFs of uncertain function. After removal of 3 bases from V and 10 bases from J, the junction contained 6 bases not matched to a gene. The CDR3 extends over 14 amino acids. CDR3 loop: CASSYGTGAGKLFF. The CDR3 coding sequence is TGTGCCAGCAGCTACGGGACAGGGGCCGGAAAACTGTTTTTT.

CDR3 coding DNA: TGTGCCAGCAAAGGAGGTGGAACCTTAAATCAGCCCCAGCATTTT. It translates to CASKGGGTLNQPQHF. The chain joins TRBV28 to TRBJ1-5; D gene uncertain. The CDR3 runs 15 residues. With 7 bases removed from V and 4 bases from J, the gap between germline ends came to 17 bases. The germline V gene has CDR1 MDHEN and CDR2 SYDVKM.

The rearrangement uses TRBV18 and TRBJ2-3; 8 nucleotides agree with TRBD2. In germline, CDR1 is KGHSH, CDR2 LQKENI. Unmatched junction bases numbered 5, after V lost 4 bases and J lost 5 bases. The CDR3 has 14 amino acids. The CDR3 DNA sequence: TGTGCCAGCTCACTGACTAGCGTCCTAGATACGCAGTATTTT. It is translated as CASSLTSVLDTQYF.

The chain is built from TRBV25-1 and TRBJ2-3; maybe TRBD2 (6 bases). CDR3 length: 15 residues. V was shortened by 0 bases and J by 6 bases, with 13 bases between the two germline ends. Germline CDR1 is MGHDK and CDR2 is SYGVNS. CDR3 in amino acids: CASSEYEGGSDTQYF. CDR3 DNA sequence: TGTGCCAGCAGTGAATATGAGGGAGGATCGGATACGCAGTATTTT. The variable domain in full, with the rest retrieved from reference TRBV25-1 and TRBJ2-3, is EADIYQTPRYLVIGTGKKITLECSQTMGHDKMYWYQQDPGMELHLIHYSYGVNSTEKGDLSSESTVSRIRTEHFPLTLESARPSHTSQYLCASSEYEGGSDTQYFGPGTRLTVL.

The V call is TRBV7-2, the J call TRBJ1-3; 10 positions agree with TRBD1. Germline CDR1 is SGHTA and CDR2 is FQGNSA. The CDR3 contains 18 residues. J lost 0 bases, V lost 5 bases, and 10 bases had no gene match. The CDR3 bases are TGTGCCAGCAGCGTCGGACGGACAGGGGGATACTCTGGAAACACCATATATTTT. This encodes CASSVGRTGGYSGNTIYF. Full variable domain (outside the CDR3, taken from reference TRBV7-2 and TRBJ1-3): GAGVSQSPSNKVTEKGKDVELRCDPISGHTALYWYRQSLGQGLEFLIYFQGNSAPDKSGLPSDRFSAERTGGSVSTLTIQRTQQEDSAVYLCASSVGRTGGYSGNTIYFGEGSWLTVV.

In DNA form, the CDR3 reads TGTGCCAGCTCACCCTCAACAGGGAACCCCCTCGGTGGAAACACCATATATTTT. It is translated as CASSPSTGNPLGGNTIYF. The genes are TRBV18 and TRBJ1-3, with a weak D call TRBD1 (6 bases). V lost 3 bases, J lost 3 bases, and 21 bases lay in between. The CDR3 runs 18 residues. The germline V gene encodes CDR1 KGHSH and CDR2 LQKENI.

The CDR3 here is CASSLDFEGGAVSWETQYF. The CDR3 region has the DNA TGTGCCAGCAGCTTAGATTTTGAAGGGGGGGCGGTGAGTTGGGAGACCCAGTACTTC. The rearrangement uses TRBV11-2 and TRBJ2-5; D is possibly TRBD2 (7 bases). The V and J ends lost 0 bases and 5 bases respectively, with 25 bases between them. Germline assignment: CDR1 SGHAT and CDR2 FQNNGV. This CDR3 spans 19 amino acids.

The chain recombines TRBV7-9 with TRBJ2-1, with D perhaps TRBD2 (6 bases). This CDR3 is built from 14 residues. The ends were cut back, 5 bases at V and 8 bases at J, with 16 bases in the middle. Looked up from germline, CDR1 is SEHNR and CDR2 is FQNEAQ (reference sequence). CDR3 DNA: TGTGCCAGCAGCGGAACTAGCTCGGGCGATGAGCAGTTCTTC. Protein sequence: CASSGTSSGDEQFF.

The rearrangement uses TRBV28 and TRBJ2-1, with 14 bases aligning to TRBD2. CDR3 length: 15 amino acids. J gave up 12 bases and V 7 bases, and 11 bases lay outside the gene matches. Germline V gene lookup returns CDR1 MDHEN and CDR2 SYDVKM. CDR3 coding DNA: TGTGCCAGCACCCCCGGGGGACTAGCGGGAGATGTGCAGTTCTTC. It encodes CASTPGGLAGDVQFF.

This chain connects TRBV5-4 to TRBJ1-4; D uncertain. The CDR3 covers 13 residues. Deletions cut 4 bases from V and 7 bases from J, with 11 bases between. Germline assignment: CDR1 SGHNT and CDR2 YYREEE (reference sequence). CDR3 bases: TGTGCCAGCAGCGTATTTCGGAGTGAAAAACTGTTTTTT. Encoded protein: CASSVFRSEKLFF.

The J gene is TRBJ1-5, the V gene TRBV28, with a weak D call TRBD1 (6 bases). This CDR3 has 12 amino acids. V was cut by 5 bases and J by 6 bases, with 8 bases left in between. Germline V CDR1 and CDR2: MDHEN, SYDVKM. The DNA of the CDR3 is TGTGCCAGCAGTCAGGGGTCTCAGCCCCAGCATTTT. Amino acids: CASSQGSQPQHF.

The V call is TRBV2, the J call TRBJ2-3; D not resolved. The germline CDR1 and CDR2 sequences are SNHLY and FYNNEI. The V end was cut by 3 bases, the J end by 0 bases, with 10 bases between. The CDR3 length is 15 residues. This CDR3 is CASSDYQPSTDTQYF. Here the CDR3 DNA reads TGTGCCAGCAGTGATTATCAGCCTAGCACAGATACGCAGTATTTT. Together with reference TRBV2 and TRBJ2-3, the CDR3 gives the full variable domain: EPEVTQTPSHQVTQMGQEVILRCVPISNHLYFYWYRQILGQKVEFLVSFYNNEISEKSEIFDDQFSVERPDGSNFTLKIRSTKLEDSAMYFCASSDYQPSTDTQYFGPGTRLTVL.

This chain links TRBV2 with TRBJ1-1, with D tentatively TRBD1 (5 bases). CDR3 size: 15 residues. Germline values: CDR1 SNHLY, CDR2 FYNNEI. V shed 6 bases and J shed 0 bases, with 14 bases lying between them. For the CDR3, the DNA is TGTGCCAGCAGGGTTCGACAGCTAATGAACACTGAAGCTTTCTTT. This gives the protein CASRVRQLMNTEAFF.

This clone was seen just once. The V gene is TRBV7-8, the J gene TRBJ2-5; TRBD2 agrees at 15 bases. The CDR3 consists of 19 residues. V lost 2 bases to trimming and J lost 5 bases; unmatched junction nucleotides: 12. The V gene's germline CDR1 is SGHVS and CDR2 FQNEAQ. The CDR3 region has the DNA TGTGCCAGCAGCTTATTTGTGACTGGGACTAGCGGGAGGAAGGAGACCCAGTACTTC. It translates to CASSLFVTGTSGRKETQYF.